This TCR beta chain is from a study of control samples from healthy donors and cancer patients. This table comes from immunoSEQ multiplex PCR, and its TCRdb copy is limited to in-frame clones, with some not included. The sample lists about 92,000 clones; roughly 86% were seen once. CDR1 and CDR2 (germline): WSHSY, SAAADI. V dropped 6 bases and J dropped 5; count of bases not matched to a gene: 1. The length of the CDR3 is 12 residues. This sequence joins TRBV10-2 and TRBJ2-7, with 10 bases lining up with TRBD1. The sample taken for sequencing was blood. This TCR derives from a woman aged 55-70 years in good health. The CDR3 sequence is CASRDRGNEQYF. CDR3 bases: TGCGCCAGCAGGGACAGGGGGAACGAGCAGTACTTC.